The 30 T cell receptor beta chains below come from one sample, sequenced in a study of T cells in Graves' hyperthyroidism and ophthalmopathy. TCR beta CDR3 regions were amplified from RNA transcripts. In the first-round RT-PCR of the TCR CDR3, the HTBI primer set was used. TCRdb redid the calling of the multiplex PCR reads with MiXCR, one entry per CDR3 protein. This sample has fewer than 650,000 distinct CDR3 sequences, with 14% found just once. The material sequenced was blood. The receptors shown here come from a woman aged 18-29 years with Graves' ophthalmopathy.

This chain links TRBV5-5 with TRBJ2-7; D not resolved. The germline CDR1 and CDR2 sequences are SGHKS and YYEKEE (reference sequence). The CDR3 is 13 amino acids. The V gene lost 1 base and the J gene lost 0 bases, with 5 bases spanning the gap. CDR3 DNA sequence: TGTGCCAGCAGCTTGAGCCACTCCTACGAGCAGTACTTC. This sequence encodes CASSLSHSYEQYF.

This clonotype has more than one count but fewer than ten. This chain uses TRBV29-1 with TRBJ2-3; the D gene is possibly TRBD2 (7 bases). V gave up 6 bases and J gave up 1 base, with 11 bases separating them. This CDR3 is 13 amino acids long. The germline gives CDR1 SQVTM, CDR2 ANQGSEA. CDR3: CSVGGGRTDTQYF. DNA for the CDR3: TGCAGCGTGGGGGGGGGGCGCACAGATACGCAGTATTTT.

This clonotype was observed at least ten times. The chain joins TRBV11-2 to TRBJ1-1; D uncertain. V was cut by 1 base and J by 0 bases, with 6 bases left in between. CDR3 length equals 14 residues. Germline values: CDR1 SGHAT, CDR2 FQNNGV. The CDR3: CASSLVSMNTEAFF. CDR3 sequence (DNA): TGTGCCAGCAGCTTAGTGTCCATGAACACTGAAGCTTTCTTT. Combining the CDR3 with reference TRBV11-2 and TRBJ1-1 gives the whole variable domain EAGVAQSPRYKIIEKRQSVAFWCNPISGHATLYWYQQILGQGPKLLIQFQNNGVVDDSQLPKDRFSAERLKGVDSTLKIQPAKLEDSAVYLCASSLVSMNTEAFFGQGTRLTVV.

Many counts were recorded for this clonotype. The chain joins TRBV6-6 to TRBJ2-7; D might be TRBD2 (7 bases). Germline CDR1 is MNHNY and CDR2 is SVGAGI (reference sequence). Trimming took off 2 bases at V and 4 bases at J, with 18 bases between the two ends. CDR3 length: 16 amino acids. The CDR3: CASSYGGAGLSYEQYF. CDR3 DNA sequence: TGTGCCAGCAGTTACGGGGGGGCAGGGTTGTCGTACGAGCAGTACTTC.

This clonotype has ten or more counts. The genes are TRBV5-1 and TRBJ1-1, with a weak D call TRBD1 (5 bases). V was shortened by 4 bases and J by 2 bases, with 12 bases between the two germline ends. The CDR3 contains 14 residues. Looked up from germline, CDR1 is SGHRS and CDR2 is YFSETQ. The CDR3 reads CASSGWDGNTEAFF. The CDR3 DNA follows: TGCGCCAGCAGCGGATGGGACGGAAACACTGAAGCTTTCTTT.

This clonotype was seen only a few times. The chain carries TRBV9 and TRBJ2-7; no clear D gene. From germline, CDR1 is SGDLS and CDR2 YYNGEE. Trimming took off 4 bases at V and 0 bases at J, with 11 bases between the two ends. This CDR3 is 14 amino acids long. The CDR3: CASSTPGRSYEQYF. The CDR3, as DNA: TGTGCCAGCAGCACCCCGGGCCGCTCCTACGAGCAGTACTTC.

This clonotype was seen ten or more times. This chain links TRBV11-2 with TRBJ1-1; no reliable D call. The germline V gene encodes CDR1 SGHAT and CDR2 FQNNGV. Trimming left V 3 bases short and J 6 bases short, with 8 bases between. This CDR3 is 12 amino acids long. The CDR3 nucleotides are TGTGCCAGCAGCTTTAGTACGTCTGAAGCTTTCTTT. It encodes CASSFSTSEAFF. Full variable domain (outside the CDR3, taken from reference TRBV11-2 and TRBJ1-1): EAGVAQSPRYKIIEKRQSVAFWCNPISGHATLYWYQQILGQGPKLLIQFQNNGVVDDSQLPKDRFSAERLKGVDSTLKIQPAKLEDSAVYLCASSFSTSEAFFGQGTRLTVV.

This clonotype was seen repeatedly, ten times or more. V usage is TRBV28 and J usage is TRBJ2-1, with 8 positions matching TRBD2. The germline V gene encodes CDR1 MDHEN and CDR2 SYDVKM. This CDR3 has 16 residues. J gave up 4 bases and V 6 bases, and 11 bases lay outside the gene matches. The CDR3: CASRPSAGGRYNEQFF. CDR3 DNA sequence: TGTGCCAGCAGACCTAGCGCGGGAGGAAGATACAATGAGCAGTTCTTC.

This clonotype was recorded a few times. This CDR3 reads CASSVSTGETNEQFF. The CDR3 nucleotides read TGTGCCAGCAGCGTAAGCACGGGAGAAACGAATGAGCAGTTCTTC. V is TRBV9 and J is TRBJ2-1, with a possible D match to TRBD2 (6 bases). This CDR3 has 15 amino acids. The germline V gene encodes CDR1 SGDLS and CDR2 YYNGEE. V lost 1 base and J 7 bases, leaving 15 bases between the germline ends.

V usage is TRBV9 and J usage is TRBJ2-3; D tentatively fits TRBD1 or TRBD2 (5 bases each). The CDR3 sequence is 18 residues long. Germline V gene data show CDR1 as SGDLS and CDR2 as YYNGEE. V was trimmed by 1 base and J by 0 bases, leaving 18 bases between them. Here the CDR3 reads CASSVTFPGTSSTDTQYF. For the CDR3, the DNA is TGTGCCAGCAGCGTAACCTTCCCGGGGACGTCTAGCACAGATACGCAGTATTTT.

This clonotype was counted ten times or more. The V gene is TRBV28, the J gene TRBJ2-5; a possible D gene is TRBD2 (6 bases). CDR1 and CDR2 from the germline V gene are MDHEN and SYDVKM. This CDR3 is 16 amino acids long. The germline V and J ends were trimmed by 3 bases and 1 base, with 15 bases remaining between them. CDR3 coding DNA: TGTGCCAGCAGTTTTGTAGGGAGGACCCTCCAAGAGACCCAGTACTTC. It encodes CASSFVGRTLQETQYF.

The rearrangement links TRBV6-4 to TRBJ2-2, with 7 bases identical to TRBD1. This CDR3 is built from 15 residues. Germline lookup yields CDR1 MRHNA and CDR2 SNTAGT. V trimming: 2 bases; J trimming: 0 bases; junction bases outside the gene matches: 0. CDR3 nucleotides: TGTGCCAGCAGTGACGGGACAGCGAACACCGGGGAGCTGTTTTTT. This gives the protein CASSDGTANTGELFF.

This clonotype was found many times. J is TRBJ2-4 and V is TRBV12-3 or TRBV12-4, with D maybe TRBD2 (5 bases). V shed 7 bases and J shed 6 bases, with 16 bases lying between them. This CDR3 spans 14 amino acids. DNA for the CDR3: TGTGCCAGCACGGCGACGGAAGGAGGAAACATTCAGTACTTC. This encodes CASTATEGGNIQYF.

This clonotype was recorded a few times. The V call is TRBV4-3, the J call TRBJ2-3; the D gene is possibly TRBD1 (6 bases). Trimming took 5 bases from V and 4 from J, leaving 16 bases between them. Germline CDR1 reads LGHNA; CDR2 reads YSLEER. The CDR3 loop spans 15 amino acids. In DNA, the CDR3 is TGCGCCAGCAGCTTCGGGACAACTGGGCCAGATACGCAGTATTTT. Amino acids: CASSFGTTGPDTQYF.

A note on this clonotype: This may stem from a read error, because a much larger clone lies one nucleotide away. V is TRBV28 and J is TRBJ1-5; 8 nucleotides line up with TRBD1. Trimming took 8 bases from V and 2 from J; bases not matched to a gene: 11. There are 16 residues in the CDR3. Germline CDR1 MDHEN, CDR2 SYDVKM. The CDR3 protein is CASGSPDRDGNQPQHF. CDR3 nucleotides: TGTGCCAGCGGTTCCCCGGACAGGGATGGCAATCAGCCCCAGCATTTT. The full variable domain, its missing parts supplied by reference TRBV28 and TRBJ1-5, is DVKVTQSSRYLVKRTGEKVFLECVQDMDHENMFWYRQDPGLGLRLIYFSYDVKMKEKGDIPEGYSVSREKKERFSLILESASTNQTSMYLCASGSPDRDGNQPQHFGDGTRLSIL.

On this clonotype: A much larger clone lies a single base off, so this may be a read error. J is TRBJ2-3 and V is TRBV2; D perhaps matches TRBD2 (6 bases). The CDR3 length is 13 residues. CDR1 is SNHLY and CDR2 is FYNNEI in the germline V gene. Between the trimmed V and J ends, which lost 2 bases and 8 bases, there was a span of 11 bases. In DNA, the CDR3 is TGTGCCAGCAGTGAACCCCAGGGAGGTACGCAGTATTTT. This gives the protein CASSEPQGGTQYF.

This clonotype came up a few times. V gene TRBV9 combines with J gene TRBJ2-1; TRBD1 aligns across 9 bases. V trimming: 4 bases; J trimming: 2 bases; junction bases outside the gene matches: 4. This CDR3 spans 15 amino acids. Germline loops: CDR1 SGDLS, CDR2 YYNGEE. CDR3 residues: CASSPTGGAYNEQFF. In DNA form, the CDR3 reads TGTGCCAGCAGCCCAACAGGGGGCGCCTACAATGAGCAGTTCTTC.

This clonotype was counted ten times or more. CDR3 nucleotides: TGTGCCACCAGTGCTACGGCCTCACCCAACAATGAGCAGTTCTTC. Amino acid sequence: CATSATASPNNEQFF. The V gene is TRBV24-1, the J gene TRBJ2-1, with D hard to call. This CDR3 has 15 residues. Trimming removed 5 bases at V and 5 bases at J, with 15 bases between. Germline V lookup: CDR1 KGHDR, CDR2 SFDVKD.

V and J are TRBV6-2 or TRBV6-3 and TRBJ1-1; D not certain. The germline V gene encodes CDR1 MNHEY and CDR2 SVGEGT. The length of the CDR3 is 17 residues. Trimming took 2 bases from V and 6 from J, leaving 22 bases between them. CDR3 nucleotides: TGTGCCAGCAGTTACAGGGCCCGGAGGACCCGAACGCCTGAAGCTTTCTTT. Translating gives CASSYRARRTRTPEAFF.

This clonotype was counted ten times or more. This rearrangement joins TRBV6-1 to TRBJ1-6; D is unclear. Germline V lookup: CDR1 MNHNS, CDR2 SASEGT. V was cut by 9 bases and J by 15 bases, with 24 bases left in between. The CDR3 has 14 residues. The CDR3 loop reads CASSPRADSKLLHF. The CDR3 region has the DNA TGTGCCAGTTCCCCCCGGGCGGATAGTAAACTCCTCCACTTT.

The chain recombines TRBV12-3 or TRBV12-4 with TRBJ2-7, with 8 bases fitting TRBD1. The CDR3 has 17 amino acids. V lost 8 bases to trimming and J lost 4 bases; unmatched junction nucleotides: 19. CDR3 amino acids: CASSPRRIGQGTYEQYF. CDR3 DNA sequence: TGTGCCAGCTCACCAAGGAGAATCGGACAGGGTACTTACGAGCAGTACTTC.

This chain uses TRBV20-1 with TRBJ2-7; D might be TRBD2 (5 bases). This CDR3 region has 15 residues. Germline CDR1 DFQATT, CDR2 SNEGSKA (reference sequence). V dropped 0 bases and J dropped 3 bases, with 15 bases sitting between them. The CDR3 region is CSARDDTSGYYEQYF. CDR3 DNA sequence: TGCAGTGCTAGAGATGATACGAGCGGATACTACGAGCAGTACTTC.

In this sample, this clonotype turned up many times. The genes are TRBV7-2 and TRBJ1-1; a possible D gene is TRBD1 (6 bases). The CDR3 consists of 13 residues. Looked up from germline, CDR1 is SGHTA and CDR2 is FQGNSA. With 10 bases removed from V and 2 bases from J, the gap between germline ends came to 14 bases. The CDR3 DNA follows: TGTGCCACATCCCGGGACAAAAACACTGAAGCTTTCTTT. This translates into CATSRDKNTEAFF.

The chain combines TRBV7-2 with TRBJ2-5, with 9 bases fitting TRBD2. There are 16 residues in the CDR3. CDR1 and CDR2 from the germline V gene are SGHTA and FQGNSA. Trimming removed 1 base from V and 5 bases from J; junction bases left unmatched: 8. In nucleotides, the CDR3 is TGTGCCAGCAGCTTAGGGCCTAGCGGGATGGACGAGACCCAGTACTTC. This codes for CASSLGPSGMDETQYF.

This clonotype was seen repeatedly, ten times or more. This rearrangement joins TRBV6-1 to TRBJ1-2; the match to TRBD1 covers 8 bases. J was trimmed by 12 bases and V by 5 bases; bases with no gene match: 11. Germline loops: CDR1 MNHNS, CDR2 SASEGT. The CDR3 length is 13 residues. The CDR3 DNA reads TGTGCCAGCAGTTATATAGGGACAGGCTTCCACACCTTC. Translating it yields CASSYIGTGFHTF.

This clonotype showed up many times. The CDR3 protein is CSAGVGTEAFF. The CDR3 DNA follows: TGCAGTGCAGGGGTGGGCACTGAAGCTTTCTTT. The J gene is TRBJ1-1, the V gene TRBV20-1, with D possibly matching TRBD1 (5 bases). Germline assignment: CDR1 DFQATT and CDR2 SNEGSKA (reference sequence). Trimming stripped 6 bases from V and 4 bases from J, with 9 bases between. This CDR3 is built from 11 residues.

The chain couples TRBV11-2 to TRBJ2-5, with D perhaps TRBD1 or TRBD2 (6 bases each). The CDR3 runs to 16 residues. The V gene's germline CDR1 is SGHAT and CDR2 FQNNGV. V lost 4 bases and J lost 7, with 22 bases in between. The DNA of the CDR3 is TGTGCCAGCAGCTCCTGGACTACCCAACGCAGGGGGACCCAGTACTTC. Translation: CASSSWTTQRRGTQYF.

The chain has TRBV12-3 or TRBV12-4 and TRBJ1-5; TRBD1 is a possible D gene (6 bases). V shed 7 bases and J shed 1 base, with 14 bases lying between them. This CDR3 region has 15 residues. DNA for the CDR3: TGTGCCAGCACTAGAACCGGGACAAGCAATCAGCCCCAGCATTTT. This translates into CASTRTGTSNQPQHF.

As for this clonotype: A read error may produce the germline difference seen at one junction end. The gene calls are TRBV5-4 and TRBJ2-3; unclear D gene. The germline gives CDR1 SGHNT, CDR2 YYREEE (reference sequence). This CDR3 spans 12 amino acids. CDR3 sequence reads: CTSSLSIDTQYF. CDR3 nucleotide sequence: TGTACCAGCAGCTTGTCCATAGATACGCAGTATTTT.

In this sample, this clonotype turned up many times. The CDR3, as DNA: TGTGCCAGCAGCTTATCAGGGGCCATGGAGACCCAGTACTTC. It codes for CASSLSGAMETQYF. The chain links TRBV7-9 to TRBJ2-5; tentative D call: TRBD1 (6 bases). Germline assignment: CDR1 SEHNR and CDR2 FQNEAQ (reference sequence). CDR3 length equals 14 residues. V was pared by 2 bases and J by 5 bases, with 12 bases between.